Described below is a single TCR beta chain sequence and its context. Its specificity is unknown. Donors were drawn from the approximately 130-subject validation cohort, separate from the roughly 700-subject first cohort. TCRdb keeps only in-frame clones here, not all; method: immunoSEQ multiplex PCR. The sample has roughly 150,000 clones, roughly 86% seen once; the top ten hold 4.2%. This CDR3 has 16 residues. V shed 0 bases and J shed 0 bases, with 9 bases lying between them. Germline V gene data show CDR1 as MGHRA and CDR2 as YSYEKL. This specimen comes from a study of cytomegalovirus exposure and HLA in healthy donors. Notes on the study in general: A few chains tied to CMV proved CMV antigen-specific in vitro.

V usage is TRBV4-1 and J usage is TRBJ2-4; D gene ambiguous. The sequence was obtained from a man between 18 and 35 years old in good health and CMV-seropositive. The specimen sequenced was PBMCs. CDR3 nucleotide sequence: TGCGCCAGCAGCCAAGAGCCGCTACTAGCCAAAAACATTCAGTACTTC. This sequence encodes CASSQEPLLAKNIQYF.